The 3 T cell receptor beta chains below all came from one sample that was sequenced in a study of Ad26.COV2.S vaccination and SARS-CoV-2 variants. Only in-frame clones appear in the TCRdb table, and some are missing; sequencing was by immunoSEQ multiplex PCR. This table has just over 350,000 clones, about 85% appearing once. Treatment denoted: roughly 18 received Ad26.COV2.S at low or high dose, single or two shots; five or six received placebo; per-sample allocation not given. Samples were taken on day 63 after the first vaccine or placebo injection. Sequenced here: peripheral blood, sampled in a trial of Ad26.COV2.S vaccine versus placebo. The receptors here all came from a person between 18 and 65 years old who received the Ad26.COV2.S COVID-19 vaccine or a placebo.

V gene TRBV11-2 combines with J gene TRBJ2-3, with TRBD2 matching over 11 bases. Germline CDR1 reads SGHAT; CDR2 reads FQNNGV. The V segment lost 3 bases and the J segment 2 bases; nucleotides outside the gene matches: 13. CDR3 length: 19 residues. The CDR3 DNA sequence: TGTGCCAGCAGCTTTCTAGGCCCGGGACTAGCGGATTACACAGATACGCAGTATTTT. Residues: CASSFLGPGLADYTDTQYF. The entire variable domain, with the rest obtained from reference TRBV11-2 and TRBJ2-3, is as follows: EAGVAQSPRYKIIEKRQSVAFWCNPISGHATLYWYQQILGQGPKLLIQFQNNGVVDDSQLPKDRFSAERLKGVDSTLKIQPAKLEDSAVYLCASSFLGPGLADYTDTQYFGPGTRLTVL.

This clone was observed a handful of times. This chain joins TRBV21-1 and TRBJ2-1; the listed D gene, TRBD1, was not tested against the DNA. TRBV21-1 is designated a pseudogene. The CDR3 consists of 20 residues. CDR3 in DNA: TGTGCCAGCAGCAAAGAGGACATCCCGCCGCCCAACTTCTACTACAATGAGCAGTTCTTC. Translation: CASSKEDIPPPNFYYNEQFF.

The gene calls are TRBV5-1 and TRBJ2-1; tentatively, D is TRBD1 or TRBD2 (6 bases each). This CDR3 has 14 amino acids. V was clipped by 0 bases and J by 6 bases, with 10 bases between them. Germline V CDR1 and CDR2: SGHRS, YFSETQ. CDR3 sequence (DNA): TGCGCCAGCAGCTTGGTGGGGGGCGTCAATGAGCAGTTCTTC. It specifies CASSLVGGVNEQFF.